This TCR beta chain is from a study of regulatory T cells in long-lasting Graves disease. Time point: persistent/refractory GD, antithyroid drugs over 5 years with positive TRAb. RNA extracted from PBMCs served as the sequencing template. The TCR beta library used iRepertoire HTBI primers with Arm-PCR amplification of CDR3. TCRdb re-called the multiplex PCR reads through MiXCR, storing one row per CDR3 protein. Here the sample spans roughly 500,000 distinct CDR3 sequences, 20% to 25% being singletons. The CDR3 is made up of 13 amino acids. CDR1 is MNHNS and CDR2 is SASEGT in the germline V gene. V trimming: 4 bases; J trimming: 5 bases; junction bases outside the gene matches: 4. This clonotype was recorded a few times.

This sequence originates from a female donor with Graves disease. The sequenced sample was peripheral blood mononuclear cells (PBMCs), obtained when the disease was refractory, from a patient treated with antithyroid drugs. V gene TRBV6-1 combines with J gene TRBJ1-1; 7 nucleotides agree with TRBD1. CDR3 region: CASSVRGRTEAFF. The CDR3 bases are TGTGCCAGCAGTGTTAGGGGGCGGACTGAAGCTTTCTTT.